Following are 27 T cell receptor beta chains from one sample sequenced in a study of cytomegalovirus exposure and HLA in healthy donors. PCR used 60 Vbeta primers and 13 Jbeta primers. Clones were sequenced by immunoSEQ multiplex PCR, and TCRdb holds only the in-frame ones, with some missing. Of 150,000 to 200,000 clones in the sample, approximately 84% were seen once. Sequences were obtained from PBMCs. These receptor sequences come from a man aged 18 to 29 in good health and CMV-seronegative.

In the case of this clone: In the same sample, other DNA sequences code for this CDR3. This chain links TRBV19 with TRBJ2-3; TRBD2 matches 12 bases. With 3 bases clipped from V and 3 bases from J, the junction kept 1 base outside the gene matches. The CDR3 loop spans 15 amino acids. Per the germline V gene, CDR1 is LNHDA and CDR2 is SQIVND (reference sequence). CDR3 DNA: TGTGCCAGTAGTATTCTAGCGGGAGGGACAGATACGCAGTATTTT. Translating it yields CASSILAGGTDTQYF.

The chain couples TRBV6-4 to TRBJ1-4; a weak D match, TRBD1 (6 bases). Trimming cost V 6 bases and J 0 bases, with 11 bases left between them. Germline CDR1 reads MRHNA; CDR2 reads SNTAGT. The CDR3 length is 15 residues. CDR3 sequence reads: CASSATGTTNEKLFF. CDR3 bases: TGTGCCAGCAGCGCTACAGGGACAACTAATGAAAAACTGTTTTTT.

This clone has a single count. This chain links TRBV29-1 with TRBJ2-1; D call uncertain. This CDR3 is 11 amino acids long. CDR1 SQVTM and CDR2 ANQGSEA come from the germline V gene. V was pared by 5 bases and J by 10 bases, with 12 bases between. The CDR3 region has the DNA TGCAGCGTTCTTTCTGGGCCAGAGCAGTTCTTC. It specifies CSVLSGPEQFF.

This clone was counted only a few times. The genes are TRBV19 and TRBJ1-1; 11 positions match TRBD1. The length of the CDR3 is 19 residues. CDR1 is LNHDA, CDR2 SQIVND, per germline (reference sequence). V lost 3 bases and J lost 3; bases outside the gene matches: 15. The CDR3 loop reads CASSITVGQGAFSDTEAFF. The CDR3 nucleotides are TGTGCCAGTAGTATTACGGTTGGACAGGGGGCCTTTAGCGACACTGAAGCTTTCTTT.

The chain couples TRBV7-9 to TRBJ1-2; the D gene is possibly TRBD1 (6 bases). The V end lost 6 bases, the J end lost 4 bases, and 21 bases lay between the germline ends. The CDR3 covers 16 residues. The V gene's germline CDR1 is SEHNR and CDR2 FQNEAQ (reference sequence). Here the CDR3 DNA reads TGTGCCAGCAGTTTCCGGGTCCTGAGGGGGATCTATGGCTACACCTTC. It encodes CASSFRVLRGIYGYTF.

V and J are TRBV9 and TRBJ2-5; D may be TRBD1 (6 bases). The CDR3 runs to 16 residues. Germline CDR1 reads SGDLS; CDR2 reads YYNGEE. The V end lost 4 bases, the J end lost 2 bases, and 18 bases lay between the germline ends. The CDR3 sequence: CASSLTTGLRQETQYF. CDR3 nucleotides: TGTGCCAGCAGCCTCACGACAGGACTCCGACAAGAGACCCAGTACTTC.

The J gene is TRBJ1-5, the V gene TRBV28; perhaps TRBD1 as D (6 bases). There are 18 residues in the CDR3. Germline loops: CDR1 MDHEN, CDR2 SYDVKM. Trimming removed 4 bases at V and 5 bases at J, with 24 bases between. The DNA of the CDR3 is TGTGCCAGCAGTTCCGGCGTTCGGCCAGGGGCGCTAGATCAGCCCCAGCATTTT. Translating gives CASSSGVRPGALDQPQHF.

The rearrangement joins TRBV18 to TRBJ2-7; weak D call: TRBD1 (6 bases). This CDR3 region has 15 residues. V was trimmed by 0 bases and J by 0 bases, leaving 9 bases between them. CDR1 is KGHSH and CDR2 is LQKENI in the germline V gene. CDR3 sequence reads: CASSPPGQYSYEQYF. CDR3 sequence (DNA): TGTGCCAGCTCACCACCTGGACAGTACTCCTACGAGCAGTACTTC.

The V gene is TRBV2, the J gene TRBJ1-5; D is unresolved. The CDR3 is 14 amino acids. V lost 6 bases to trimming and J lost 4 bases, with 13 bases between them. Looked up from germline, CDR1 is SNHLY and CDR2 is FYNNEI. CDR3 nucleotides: TGTGCCAGCAGCGGAGTGGTTGGAAATCAGCCCCAGCATTTT. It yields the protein CASSGVVGNQPQHF.

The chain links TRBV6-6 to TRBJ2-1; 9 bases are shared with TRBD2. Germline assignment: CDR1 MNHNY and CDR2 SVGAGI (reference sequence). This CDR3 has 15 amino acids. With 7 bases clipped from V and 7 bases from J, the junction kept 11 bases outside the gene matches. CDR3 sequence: CASTIRSLAGNEQFF. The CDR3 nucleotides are TGTGCCAGCACCATAAGATCTCTAGCGGGGAATGAGCAGTTCTTC.

CDR3 loop: CASINGPGAEAFF. The CDR3, as DNA: TGTGCCAGCATCAACGGACCCGGGGCTGAAGCTTTCTTT. The chain uses TRBV27 and TRBJ1-1; no clear D. The V end lost 7 bases, the J end lost 6 bases, and 15 bases lay between the germline ends. Germline CDR1 MNHEY, CDR2 SMNVEV (reference sequence). The CDR3 is made up of 13 amino acids.

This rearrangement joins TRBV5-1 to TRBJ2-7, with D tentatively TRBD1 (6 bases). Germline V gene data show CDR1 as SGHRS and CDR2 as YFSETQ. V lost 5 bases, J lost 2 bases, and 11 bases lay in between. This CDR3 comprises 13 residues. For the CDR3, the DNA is TGCGCCAGCAGTCCGGCAGGGGCCTACGAGCAGTACTTC. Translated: CASSPAGAYEQYF.

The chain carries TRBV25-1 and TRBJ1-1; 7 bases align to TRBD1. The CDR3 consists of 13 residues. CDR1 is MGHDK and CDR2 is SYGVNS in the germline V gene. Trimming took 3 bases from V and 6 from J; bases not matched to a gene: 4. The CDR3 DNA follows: TGTGCCAGCAGTGAGAATGGACAGGCTGAAGCTTTCTTT. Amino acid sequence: CASSENGQAEAFF.

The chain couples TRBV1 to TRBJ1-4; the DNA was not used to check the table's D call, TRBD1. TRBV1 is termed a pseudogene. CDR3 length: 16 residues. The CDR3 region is CTSSQRAGGMDEKLFF. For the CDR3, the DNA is TGCACCAGCAGCCAGAGGGCAGGGGGTATGGATGAAAAACTGTTTTTT.

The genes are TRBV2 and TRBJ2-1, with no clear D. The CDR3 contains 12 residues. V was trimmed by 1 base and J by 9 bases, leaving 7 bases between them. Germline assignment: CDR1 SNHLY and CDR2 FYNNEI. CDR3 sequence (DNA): TGTGCCAGCAGTGAAGTGAGCATTGAGCAGTTCTTC. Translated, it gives CASSEVSIEQFF.

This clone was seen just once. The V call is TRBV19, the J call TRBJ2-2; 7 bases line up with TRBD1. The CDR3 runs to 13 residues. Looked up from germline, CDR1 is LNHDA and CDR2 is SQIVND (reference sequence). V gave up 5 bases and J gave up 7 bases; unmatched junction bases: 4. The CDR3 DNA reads TGTGCCAGTAGTCGCAGGGGGTACGGGGAGCTGTTTTTT. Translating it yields CASSRRGYGELFF.

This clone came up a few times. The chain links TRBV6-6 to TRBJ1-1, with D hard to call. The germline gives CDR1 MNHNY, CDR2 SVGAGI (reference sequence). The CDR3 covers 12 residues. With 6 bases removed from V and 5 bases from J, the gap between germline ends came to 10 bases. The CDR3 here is CASRPGRTEAFF. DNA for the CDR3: TGTGCCAGCAGGCCCGGGAGAACTGAAGCTTTCTTT.

The CDR3 coding sequence is TGTGCCAGCAGCTCGACTAGCGGGGGGTACAATGAGCAGTTCTTC. It is translated as CASSSTSGGYNEQFF. This chain uses TRBV7-3 with TRBJ2-1, with 13 bases fitting TRBD2. This CDR3 is 15 amino acids long. CDR1 SGHTA and CDR2 FQGTGA come from the germline V gene. V shed 4 bases, J shed 4 bases, and the junction held 1 base outside the gene matches.

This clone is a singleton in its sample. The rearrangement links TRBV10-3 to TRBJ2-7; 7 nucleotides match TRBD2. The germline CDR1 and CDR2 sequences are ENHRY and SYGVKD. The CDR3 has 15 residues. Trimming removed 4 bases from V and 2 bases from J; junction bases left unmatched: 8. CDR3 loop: CAISVTTSEAYEQYF. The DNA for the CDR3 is TGTGCCATCAGTGTGACAACTAGCGAGGCCTACGAGCAGTACTTC.

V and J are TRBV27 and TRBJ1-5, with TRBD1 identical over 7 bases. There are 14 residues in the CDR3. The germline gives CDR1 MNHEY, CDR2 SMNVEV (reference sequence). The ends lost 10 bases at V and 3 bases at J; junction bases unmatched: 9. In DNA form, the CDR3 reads TGTGCCACGGGGGTTACAGGGGTCAATCAGCCCCAGCATTTT. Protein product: CATGVTGVNQPQHF.

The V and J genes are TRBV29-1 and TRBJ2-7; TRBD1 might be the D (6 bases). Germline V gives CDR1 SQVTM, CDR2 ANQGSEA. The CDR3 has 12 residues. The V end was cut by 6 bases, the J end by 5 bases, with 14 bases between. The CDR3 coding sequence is TGCAGCGTGGGACAACAGGGCCACGAGCAGTACTTC. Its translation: CSVGQQGHEQYF.

The CDR3 DNA reads TGTGCCAGCTCAACGACAGTTTCGAGCATTATTCTCTATGGCTACACCTTC. Translated: CASSTTVSSIILYGYTF. The chain combines TRBV18 with TRBJ1-2; a possible D gene is TRBD1 (5 bases). The CDR3 runs 17 residues. Germline V gene sequence: CDR1 KGHSH, CDR2 LQKENI. V was cut by 5 bases and J by 4 bases, with 23 bases left in between.

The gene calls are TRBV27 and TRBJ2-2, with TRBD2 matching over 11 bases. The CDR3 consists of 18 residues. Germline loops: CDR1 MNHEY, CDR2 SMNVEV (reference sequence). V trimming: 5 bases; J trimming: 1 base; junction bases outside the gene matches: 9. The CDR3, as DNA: TGTGCCAGCAGTCCCATCCGACTAGCGGGACAGAACACCGGGGAGCTGTTTTTT. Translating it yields CASSPIRLAGQNTGELFF.

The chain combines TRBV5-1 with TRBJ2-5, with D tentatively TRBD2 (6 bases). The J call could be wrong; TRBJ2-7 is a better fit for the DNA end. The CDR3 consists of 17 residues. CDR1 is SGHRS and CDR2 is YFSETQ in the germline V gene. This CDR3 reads CASSPLKGLPIIYEQYF. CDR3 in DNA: TGCGCCAGCAGCCCGTTGAAGGGACTCCCGATCATATACGAGCAGTACTTC.

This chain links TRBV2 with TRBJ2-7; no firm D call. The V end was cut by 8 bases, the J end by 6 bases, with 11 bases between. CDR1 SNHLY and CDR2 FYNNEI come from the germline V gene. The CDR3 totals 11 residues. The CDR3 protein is CASVDGREQYF. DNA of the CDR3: TGTGCCAGCGTAGATGGGCGCGAGCAGTACTTC.

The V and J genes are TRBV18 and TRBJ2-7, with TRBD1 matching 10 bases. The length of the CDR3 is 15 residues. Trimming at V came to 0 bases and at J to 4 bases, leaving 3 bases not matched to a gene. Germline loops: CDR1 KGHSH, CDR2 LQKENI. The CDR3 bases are TGTGCCAGCTCACCACCCGGGACAGGGGTATACGAGCAGTACTTC. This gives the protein CASSPPGTGVYEQYF.

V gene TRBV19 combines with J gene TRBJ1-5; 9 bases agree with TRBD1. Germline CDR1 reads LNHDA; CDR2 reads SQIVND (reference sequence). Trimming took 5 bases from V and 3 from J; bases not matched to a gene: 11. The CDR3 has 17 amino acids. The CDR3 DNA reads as TGTGCCAGTAGTCTCTGGACAGGGGAGGGGTACAATCAGCCCCAGCATTTT. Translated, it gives CASSLWTGEGYNQPQHF.